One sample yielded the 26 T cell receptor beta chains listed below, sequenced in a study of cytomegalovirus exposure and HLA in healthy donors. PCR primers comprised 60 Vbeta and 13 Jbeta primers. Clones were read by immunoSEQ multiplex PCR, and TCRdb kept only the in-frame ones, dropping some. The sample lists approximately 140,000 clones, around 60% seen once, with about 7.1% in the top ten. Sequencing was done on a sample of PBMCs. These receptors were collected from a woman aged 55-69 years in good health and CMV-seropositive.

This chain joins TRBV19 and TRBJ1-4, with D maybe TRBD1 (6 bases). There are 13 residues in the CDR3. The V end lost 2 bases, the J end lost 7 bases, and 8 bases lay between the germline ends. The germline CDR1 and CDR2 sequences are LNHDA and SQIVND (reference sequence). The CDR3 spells CASSIQGTEKLFF. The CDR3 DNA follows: TGTGCCAGTAGTATACAGGGGACTGAAAAACTGTTTTTT.

The CDR3 reads CASSPVGTSGRGEQFF. CDR3 bases: TGTGCCAGCAGCCCGGTAGGGACTAGCGGGAGAGGTGAGCAGTTCTTC. The V and J genes are TRBV7-2 and TRBJ2-1; 14 bases map to TRBD2. Trimming took 5 bases from V and 9 from J; bases not matched to a gene: 9. The CDR3 sequence is 16 residues long. Germline V gene sequence: CDR1 SGHTA, CDR2 FQGNSA. Full variable domain (rest looked up from reference TRBV7-2 and TRBJ2-1): GAGVSQSPSNKVTEKGKDVELRCDPISGHTALYWYRQSLGQGLEFLIYFQGNSAPDKSGLPSDRFSAERTGGSVSTLTIQRTQQEDSAVYLCASSPVGTSGRGEQFFGPGTRLTVL.

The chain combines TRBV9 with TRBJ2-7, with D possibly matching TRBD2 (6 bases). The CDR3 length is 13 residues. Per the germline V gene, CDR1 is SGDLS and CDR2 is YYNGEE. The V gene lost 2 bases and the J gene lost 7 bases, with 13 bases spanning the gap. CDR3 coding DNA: TGTGCCAGCAGCGTCTCCGGGAGCGGGGAGCAGTACTTC. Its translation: CASSVSGSGEQYF. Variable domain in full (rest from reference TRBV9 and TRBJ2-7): DSGVTQTPKHLITATGQRVTLRCSPRSGDLSVYWYQQSLDQGLQFLIQYYNGEERAKGNILERFSAQQFPDLHSELNLSSLELGDSALYFCASSVSGSGEQYFGPGTRLTVT.

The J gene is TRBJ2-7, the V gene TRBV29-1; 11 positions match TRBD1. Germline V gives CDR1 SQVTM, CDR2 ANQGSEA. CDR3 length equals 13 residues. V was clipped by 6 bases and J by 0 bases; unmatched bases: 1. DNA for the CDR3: TGCAGCGTCGGGACAGGGGGCTCCTACGAGCAGTACTTC. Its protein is CSVGTGGSYEQYF.

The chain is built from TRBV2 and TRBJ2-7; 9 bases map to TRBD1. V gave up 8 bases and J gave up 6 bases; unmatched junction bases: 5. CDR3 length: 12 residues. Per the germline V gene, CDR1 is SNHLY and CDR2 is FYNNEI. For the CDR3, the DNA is TGTGCCAGCTCGACAGGGGGATTCGAGCAGTACTTC. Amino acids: CASSTGGFEQYF. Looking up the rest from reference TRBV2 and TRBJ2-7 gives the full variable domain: EPEVTQTPSHQVTQMGQEVILRCVPISNHLYFYWYRQILGQKVEFLVSFYNNEISEKSEIFDDQFSVERPDGSNFTLKIRSTKLEDSAMYFCASSTGGFEQYFGPGTRLTVT.

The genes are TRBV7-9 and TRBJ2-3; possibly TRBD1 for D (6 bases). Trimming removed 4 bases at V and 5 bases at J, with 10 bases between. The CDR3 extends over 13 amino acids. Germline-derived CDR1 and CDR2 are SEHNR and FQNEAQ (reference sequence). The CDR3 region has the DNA TGTGCCAGCAGCTCCTCAGGGGTAGATACGCAGTATTTT. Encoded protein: CASSSSGVDTQYF.

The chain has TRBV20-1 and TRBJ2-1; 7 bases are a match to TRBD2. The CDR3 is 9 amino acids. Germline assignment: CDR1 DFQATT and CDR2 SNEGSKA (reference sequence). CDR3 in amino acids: CSALAGVFF. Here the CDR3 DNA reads TGCAGCGCCTTAGCGGGTGTCTTCTTC.

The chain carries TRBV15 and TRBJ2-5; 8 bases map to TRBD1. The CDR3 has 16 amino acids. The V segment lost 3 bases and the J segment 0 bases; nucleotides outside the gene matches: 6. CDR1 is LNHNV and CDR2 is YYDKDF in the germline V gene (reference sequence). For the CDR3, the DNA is TGTGCCACCAGCAGCCCAGGGACAGGCCACCAAGAGACCCAGTACTTC. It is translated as CATSSPGTGHQETQYF.

The CDR3 loop is CAWSPRGGQPQHF. In DNA form, the CDR3 reads TGTGCCTGGTCCCCACGGGGAGGGCAGCCCCAGCATTTT. The rearrangement joins TRBV30 to TRBJ1-5; D is uncertain. The V gene lost 5 bases and the J gene lost 7 bases, with 15 bases spanning the gap. The CDR3 runs 13 residues. Germline V gene sequence: CDR1 GTSNPN, CDR2 SVGIG (reference sequence).

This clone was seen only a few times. In DNA form, the CDR3 reads TGTGCCAGCAGCTTGGGGACAGGGGGGACCGGGGAGCTGTTTTTT. This gives the protein CASSLGTGGTGELFF. The chain joins TRBV5-4 to TRBJ2-2, with 10 positions matching TRBD1. The J segment lost 5 bases and the V segment lost 0 bases, leaving 1 base of the junction unmatched. Germline values: CDR1 SGHNT, CDR2 YYREEE (reference sequence). The CDR3 contains 15 residues.

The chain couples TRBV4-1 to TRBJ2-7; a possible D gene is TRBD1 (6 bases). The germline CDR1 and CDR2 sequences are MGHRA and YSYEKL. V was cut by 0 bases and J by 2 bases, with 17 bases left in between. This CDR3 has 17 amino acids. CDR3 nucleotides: TGCGCCAGCAGCCAAGATTCTCAGGGGCGCCTGACCTACGAGCAGTACTTC. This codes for CASSQDSQGRLTYEQYF.

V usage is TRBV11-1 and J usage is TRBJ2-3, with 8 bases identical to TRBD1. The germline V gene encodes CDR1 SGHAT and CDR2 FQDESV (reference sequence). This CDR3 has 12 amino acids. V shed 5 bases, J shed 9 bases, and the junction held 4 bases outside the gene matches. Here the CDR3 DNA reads TGTGCCAGCAGCCGGACAGGGTGGACGCAGTATTTT. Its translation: CASSRTGWTQYF.

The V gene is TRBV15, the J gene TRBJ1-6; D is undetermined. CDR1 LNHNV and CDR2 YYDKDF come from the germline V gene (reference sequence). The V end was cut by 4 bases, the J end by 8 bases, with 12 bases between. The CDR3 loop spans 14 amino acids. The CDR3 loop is CATSKGGFYSPLHF. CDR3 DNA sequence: TGTGCCACCAGCAAGGGAGGGTTTTATTCACCCCTCCACTTT.

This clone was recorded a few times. CDR3 region: CASSLSSGSTNEKLFF. CDR3 nucleotides: TGTGCCAGCAGTTTATCTTCGGGATCAACTAATGAAAAACTGTTTTTT. The chain links TRBV27 to TRBJ1-4; D ambiguous. Germline V CDR1 and CDR2: MNHEY, SMNVEV (reference sequence). V lost 0 bases and J lost 0, with 8 bases in between. The CDR3 loop spans 16 amino acids.

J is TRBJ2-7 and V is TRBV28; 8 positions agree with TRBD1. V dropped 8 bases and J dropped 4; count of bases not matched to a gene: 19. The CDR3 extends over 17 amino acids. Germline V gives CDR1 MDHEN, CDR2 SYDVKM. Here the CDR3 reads CASVGGQAPIDPYEQYF. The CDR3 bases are TGTGCCAGCGTTGGGGGACAGGCTCCGATTGACCCTTACGAGCAGTACTTC.

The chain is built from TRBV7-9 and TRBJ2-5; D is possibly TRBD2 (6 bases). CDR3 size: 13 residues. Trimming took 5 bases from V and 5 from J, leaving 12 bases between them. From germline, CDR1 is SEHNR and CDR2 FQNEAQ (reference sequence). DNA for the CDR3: TGTGCCAGCAGCCGGACTACAGCGGAGACCCAGTACTTC. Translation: CASSRTTAETQYF. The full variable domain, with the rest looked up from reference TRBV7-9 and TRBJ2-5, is DTGVSQNPRHKITKRGQNVTFRCDPISEHNRLYWYRQTLGQGPEFLTYFQNEAQLEKSRLLSDRFSAERPKGSFSTLEIQRTEQGDSAMYLCASSRTTAETQYFGPGTRLLVL.

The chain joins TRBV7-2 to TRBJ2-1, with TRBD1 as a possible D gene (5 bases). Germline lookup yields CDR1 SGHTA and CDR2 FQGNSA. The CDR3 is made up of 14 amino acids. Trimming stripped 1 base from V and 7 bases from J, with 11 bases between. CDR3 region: CASSLEGRVNEQFF. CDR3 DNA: TGTGCCAGCAGCTTAGAGGGCAGGGTAAATGAGCAGTTCTTC.

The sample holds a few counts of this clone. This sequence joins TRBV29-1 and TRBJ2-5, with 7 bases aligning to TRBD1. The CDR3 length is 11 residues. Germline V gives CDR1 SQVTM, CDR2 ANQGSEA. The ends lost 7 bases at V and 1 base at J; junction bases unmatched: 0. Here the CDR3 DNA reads TGCAGCGCAGGGGGCCAAGAGACCCAGTACTTC. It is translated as CSAGGQETQYF.

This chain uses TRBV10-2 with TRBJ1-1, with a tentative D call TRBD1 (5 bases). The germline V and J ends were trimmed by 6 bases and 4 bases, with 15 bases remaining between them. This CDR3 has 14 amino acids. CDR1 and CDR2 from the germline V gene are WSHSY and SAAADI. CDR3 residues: CASRSRMTVTEAFF. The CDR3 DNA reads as TGCGCCAGCAGGTCAAGAATGACAGTCACTGAAGCTTTCTTT.

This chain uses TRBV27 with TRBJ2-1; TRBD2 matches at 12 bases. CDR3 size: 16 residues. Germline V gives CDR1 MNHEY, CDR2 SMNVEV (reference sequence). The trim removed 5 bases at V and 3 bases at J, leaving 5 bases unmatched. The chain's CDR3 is CASSPLAGGFYNEQFF. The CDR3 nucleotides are TGTGCCAGCAGTCCCCTAGCGGGAGGGTTCTACAATGAGCAGTTCTTC.

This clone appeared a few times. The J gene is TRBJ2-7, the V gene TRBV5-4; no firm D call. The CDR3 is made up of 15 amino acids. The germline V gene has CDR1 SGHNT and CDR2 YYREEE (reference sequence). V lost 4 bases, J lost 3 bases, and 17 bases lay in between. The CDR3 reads CASSPHQTRYYEQYF. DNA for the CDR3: TGTGCCAGCAGCCCCCACCAGACACGTTACTACGAGCAGTACTTC.

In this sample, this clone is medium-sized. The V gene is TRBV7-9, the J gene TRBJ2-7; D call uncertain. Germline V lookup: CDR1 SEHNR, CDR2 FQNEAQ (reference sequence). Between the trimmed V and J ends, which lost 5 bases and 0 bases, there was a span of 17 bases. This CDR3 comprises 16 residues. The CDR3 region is CASSHPRVSSSYEQYF. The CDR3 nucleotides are TGTGCCAGCAGCCACCCCCGGGTTTCGAGCTCCTACGAGCAGTACTTC.

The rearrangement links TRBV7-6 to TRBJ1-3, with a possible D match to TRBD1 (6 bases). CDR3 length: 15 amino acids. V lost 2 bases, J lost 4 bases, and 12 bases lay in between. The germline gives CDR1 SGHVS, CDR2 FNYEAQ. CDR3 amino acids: CASSLSGTIGNTIYF. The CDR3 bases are TGTGCCAGCAGCTTATCGGGGACAATCGGAAACACCATATATTTT.

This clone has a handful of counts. DNA of the CDR3: TGTGCCTGGAGTGTACGGGGTTCACGGGGGGGTCTTGAGACCCAGTACTTC. Its protein product is CAWSVRGSRGGLETQYF. The gene calls are TRBV30 and TRBJ2-5; 8 nucleotides align to TRBD2. The V segment lost 0 bases and the J segment 5 bases; nucleotides outside the gene matches: 14. The germline gives CDR1 GTSNPN, CDR2 SVGIG (reference sequence). The CDR3 is made up of 17 amino acids.

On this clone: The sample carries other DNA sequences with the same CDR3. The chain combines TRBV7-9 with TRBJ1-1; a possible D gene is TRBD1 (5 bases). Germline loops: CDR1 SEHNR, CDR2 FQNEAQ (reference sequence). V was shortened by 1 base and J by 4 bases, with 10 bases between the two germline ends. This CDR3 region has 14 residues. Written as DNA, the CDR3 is TGTGCCAGCAGCTTAGGGGGCACGGGCACTGAAGCTTTCTTT. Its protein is CASSLGGTGTEAFF.

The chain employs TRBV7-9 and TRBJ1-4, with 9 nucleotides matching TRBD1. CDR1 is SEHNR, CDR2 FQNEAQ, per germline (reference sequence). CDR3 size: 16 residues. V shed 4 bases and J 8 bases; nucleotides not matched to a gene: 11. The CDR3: CASSSPRGQGEEKLFF. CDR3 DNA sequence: TGTGCCAGCAGCTCGCCCCGGGGACAGGGAGAAGAAAAACTGTTTTTT.